One T cell receptor beta chain is described in this entry. Its antigen is unknown. This entry comes from a study of CXCR3-negative and CXCR3-positive naive CD8 T cells. In preparing the TRB cDNA libraries, 5' RACE with UMI labels was used. No DNA is given; TCRdb re-called the 5' RACE reads and lists each CDR3 protein once. The sample table includes 45,000 to 75,000 distinct CDR3 sequences. Germline CDR1 is MNHEY and CDR2 is SMNVEV (reference sequence). The CDR3 contains 12 residues. By phenotype, naive CD8+ T cells were CD45RO-CCR7+CD27+CD95-. Study-wide results and limits: Similarly elevated diversity marked both naive subsets, with memory CD8+ cells showing far lower diversity. CD5 surface expression was similar among naive subsets, and TCR strength was estimated by inference from TRB CDR3 properties. Naive cells with CXCR3 showed TRB CDR3s that were more hydrophobic than those in CXCR3-negative naive cells.

The chain recombines TRBV27 with TRBJ2-1; as DNA is missing, the TRBD1 call by TCRdb cannot be tested. The specimen sequenced was naive CXCR3- CD8+ T cells from blood. Subset noted: CD45RO-CCR7+CD27+CD95- naive CD8+ T cells lacking CXCR3 (TNR3-). The sequence came from a human donor in good health. Some clones in this sample may be carry-over from other donors' samples. The CDR3: CASSPGINEQFF.